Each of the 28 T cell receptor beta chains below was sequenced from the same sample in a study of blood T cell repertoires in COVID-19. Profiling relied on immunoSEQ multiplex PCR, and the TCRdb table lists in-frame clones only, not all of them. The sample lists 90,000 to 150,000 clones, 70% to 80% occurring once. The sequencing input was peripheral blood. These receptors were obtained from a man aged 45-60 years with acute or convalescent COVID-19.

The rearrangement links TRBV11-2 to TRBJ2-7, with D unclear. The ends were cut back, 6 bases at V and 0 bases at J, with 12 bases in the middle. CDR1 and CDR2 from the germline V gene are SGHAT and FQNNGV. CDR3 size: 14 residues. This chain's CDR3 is CASSPRVGSYEQYF. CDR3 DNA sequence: TGTGCCAGCAGTCCTCGAGTCGGCTCCTACGAGCAGTACTTC.

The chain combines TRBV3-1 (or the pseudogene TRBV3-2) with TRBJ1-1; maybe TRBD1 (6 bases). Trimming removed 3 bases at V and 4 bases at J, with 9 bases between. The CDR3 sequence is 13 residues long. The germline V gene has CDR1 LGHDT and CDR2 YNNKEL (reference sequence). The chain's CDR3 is CASSQGAVTEAFF. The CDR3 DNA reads TGTGCCAGCAGCCAGGGGGCCGTCACTGAAGCTTTCTTT.

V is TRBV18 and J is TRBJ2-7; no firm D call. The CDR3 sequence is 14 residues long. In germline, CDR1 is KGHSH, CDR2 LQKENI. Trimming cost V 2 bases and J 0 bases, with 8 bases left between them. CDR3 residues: CASSPKTNSYEQYF. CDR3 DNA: TGTGCCAGCTCACCAAAGACAAACTCCTACGAGCAGTACTTC.

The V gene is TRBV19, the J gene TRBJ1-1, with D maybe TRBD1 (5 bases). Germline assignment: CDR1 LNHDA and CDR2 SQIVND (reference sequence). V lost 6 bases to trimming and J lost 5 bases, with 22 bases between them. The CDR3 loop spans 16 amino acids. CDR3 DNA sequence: TGTGCCAGTAGAAACCTGGGACCCAGGAGGGGAACTGAAGCTTTCTTT. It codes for CASRNLGPRRGTEAFF.

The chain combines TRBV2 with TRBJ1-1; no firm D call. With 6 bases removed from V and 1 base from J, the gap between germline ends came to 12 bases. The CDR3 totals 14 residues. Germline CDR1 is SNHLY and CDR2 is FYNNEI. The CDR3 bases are TGTGCCAGCAGGGGGATACTAGGGAACACTGAAGCTTTCTTT. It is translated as CASRGILGNTEAFF.

The CDR3 nucleotides are TGCGCCAGCAGCCCTGGGACAGGAAACTATGGCTACACCTTC. Residues: CASSPGTGNYGYTF. The chain carries TRBV5-1 and TRBJ1-2; 8 bases line up with TRBD1. From germline, CDR1 is SGHRS and CDR2 YFSETQ. The CDR3 has 14 residues. With V trimmed by 4 bases and J by 2 bases, 4 bases remained unmatched.

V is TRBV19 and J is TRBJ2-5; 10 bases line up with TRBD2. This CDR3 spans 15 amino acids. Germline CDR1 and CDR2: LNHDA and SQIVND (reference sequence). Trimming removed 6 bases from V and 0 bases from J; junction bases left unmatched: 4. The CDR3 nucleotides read TGTGCCAGTAGCAGGACTAGCGGAAACCAAGAGACCCAGTACTTC. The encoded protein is CASSRTSGNQETQYF.

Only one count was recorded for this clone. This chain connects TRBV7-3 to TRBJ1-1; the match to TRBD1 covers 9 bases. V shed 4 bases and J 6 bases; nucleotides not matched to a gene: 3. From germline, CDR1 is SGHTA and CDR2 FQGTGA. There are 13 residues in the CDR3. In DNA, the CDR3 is TGTGCCAGCAGCTGGACAGGGGACGCTGAAGCTTTCTTT. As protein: CASSWTGDAEAFF.

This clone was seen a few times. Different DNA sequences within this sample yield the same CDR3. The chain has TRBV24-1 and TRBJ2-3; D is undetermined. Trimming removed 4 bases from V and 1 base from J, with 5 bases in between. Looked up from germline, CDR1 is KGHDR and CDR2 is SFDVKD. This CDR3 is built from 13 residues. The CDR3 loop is CATSDPGTDTQYF. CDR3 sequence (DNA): TGTGCCACCAGTGACCCCGGCACAGATACGCAGTATTTT.

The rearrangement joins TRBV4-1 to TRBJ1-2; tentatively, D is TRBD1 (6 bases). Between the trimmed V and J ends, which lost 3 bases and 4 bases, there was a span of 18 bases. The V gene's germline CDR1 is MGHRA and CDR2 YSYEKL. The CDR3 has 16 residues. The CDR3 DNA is TGCGCCAGCAGCCAGAGACTCGAAGGGGGTGGCTATGGCTACACCTTC. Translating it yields CASSQRLEGGGYGYTF.

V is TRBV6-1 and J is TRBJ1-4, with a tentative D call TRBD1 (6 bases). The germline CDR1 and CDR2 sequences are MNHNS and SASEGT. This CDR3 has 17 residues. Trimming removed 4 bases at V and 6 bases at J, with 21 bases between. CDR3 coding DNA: TGTGCCAGCAGTGGAACCAGGGGACGCTATTATGATGAAAAACTGTTTTTT. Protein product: CASSGTRGRYYDEKLFF.

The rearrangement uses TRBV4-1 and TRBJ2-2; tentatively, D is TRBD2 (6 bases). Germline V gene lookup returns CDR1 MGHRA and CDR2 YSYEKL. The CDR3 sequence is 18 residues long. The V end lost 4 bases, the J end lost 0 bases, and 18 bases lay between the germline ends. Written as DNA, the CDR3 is TGCGCCAGCAGCCCTGCCCTGACGGGAGTTGCGAACACCGGGGAGCTGTTTTTT. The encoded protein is CASSPALTGVANTGELFF.

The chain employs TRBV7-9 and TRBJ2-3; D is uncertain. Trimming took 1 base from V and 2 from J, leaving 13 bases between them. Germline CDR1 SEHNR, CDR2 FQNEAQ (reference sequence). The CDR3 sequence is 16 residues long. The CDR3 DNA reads TGTGCCAGCAGCTTAGAGAGGTTCCCATCCACAGATACGCAGTATTTT. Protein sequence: CASSLERFPSTDTQYF. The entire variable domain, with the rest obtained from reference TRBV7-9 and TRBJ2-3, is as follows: DTGVSQNPRHKITKRGQNVTFRCDPISEHNRLYWYRQTLGQGPEFLTYFQNEAQLEKSRLLSDRFSAERPKGSFSTLEIQRTEQGDSAMYLCASSLERFPSTDTQYFGPGTRLTVL.

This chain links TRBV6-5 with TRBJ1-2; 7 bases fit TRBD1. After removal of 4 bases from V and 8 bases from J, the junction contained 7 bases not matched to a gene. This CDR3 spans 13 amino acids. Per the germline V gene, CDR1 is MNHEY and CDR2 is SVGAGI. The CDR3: CASSWDSSEGYTF. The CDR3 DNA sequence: TGTGCCAGCAGTTGGGACAGTTCGGAGGGCTACACCTTC.

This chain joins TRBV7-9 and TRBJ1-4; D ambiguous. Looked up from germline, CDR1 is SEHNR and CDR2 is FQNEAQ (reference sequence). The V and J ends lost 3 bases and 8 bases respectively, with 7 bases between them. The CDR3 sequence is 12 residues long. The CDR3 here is CASSFSSEKLFF. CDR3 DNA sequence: TGTGCCAGCAGCTTTAGTAGCGAAAAACTGTTTTTT. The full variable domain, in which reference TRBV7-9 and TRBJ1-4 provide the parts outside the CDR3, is DTGVSQNPRHKITKRGQNVTFRCDPISEHNRLYWYRQTLGQGPEFLTYFQNEAQLEKSRLLSDRFSAERPKGSFSTLEIQRTEQGDSAMYLCASSFSSEKLFFGSGTQLSVL.

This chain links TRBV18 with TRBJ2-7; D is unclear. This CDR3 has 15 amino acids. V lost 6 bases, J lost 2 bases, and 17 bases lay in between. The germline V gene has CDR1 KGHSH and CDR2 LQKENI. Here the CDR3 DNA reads TGTGCCAGCTCCCCTGGTGAGGCGAGTACCTACGAGCAGTACTTC. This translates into CASSPGEASTYEQYF.

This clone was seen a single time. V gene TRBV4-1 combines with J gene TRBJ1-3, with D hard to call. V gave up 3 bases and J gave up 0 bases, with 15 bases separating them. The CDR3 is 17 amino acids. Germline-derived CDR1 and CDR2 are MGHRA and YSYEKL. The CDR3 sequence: CASSQTLGPLSGNTIYF. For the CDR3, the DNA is TGCGCCAGCAGCCAGACACTAGGACCACTCTCTGGAAACACCATATATTTT.

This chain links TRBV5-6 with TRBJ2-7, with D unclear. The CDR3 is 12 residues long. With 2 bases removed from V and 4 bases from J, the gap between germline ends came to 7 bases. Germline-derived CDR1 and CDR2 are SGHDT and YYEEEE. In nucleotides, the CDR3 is TGTGCCAGCAGCTTTCGAGCGTACGAGCAGTACTTC. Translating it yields CASSFRAYEQYF.

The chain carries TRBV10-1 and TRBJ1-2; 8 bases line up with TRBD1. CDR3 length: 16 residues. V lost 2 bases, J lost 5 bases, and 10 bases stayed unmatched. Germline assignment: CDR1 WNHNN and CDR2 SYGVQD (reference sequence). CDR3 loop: CASSEPETTGAYGYTF. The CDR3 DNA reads TGCGCCAGCAGTGAGCCGGAAACGACAGGGGCGTATGGCTACACCTTC.

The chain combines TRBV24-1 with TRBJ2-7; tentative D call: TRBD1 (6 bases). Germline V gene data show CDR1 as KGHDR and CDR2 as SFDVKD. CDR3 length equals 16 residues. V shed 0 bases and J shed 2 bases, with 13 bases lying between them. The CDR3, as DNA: TGTGCCACCAGTGATTTGGTTCGGGACAAGCCCTACGAGCAGTACTTC. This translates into CATSDLVRDKPYEQYF.

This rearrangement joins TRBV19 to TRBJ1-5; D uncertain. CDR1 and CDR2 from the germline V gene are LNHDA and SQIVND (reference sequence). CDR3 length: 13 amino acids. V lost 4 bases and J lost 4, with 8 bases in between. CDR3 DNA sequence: TGTGCCAGTAGTAAGACTAGTAATCAGCCCCAGCATTTT. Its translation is CASSKTSNQPQHF.

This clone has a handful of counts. CDR3 sequence reads: CASSSGQGYGYTF. The CDR3 nucleotides are TGTGCCAGCAGCTCGGGACAGGGCTATGGCTACACCTTC. The rearrangement joins TRBV7-3 to TRBJ1-2; 9 nucleotides line up with TRBD1. The CDR3 runs 13 residues. Looked up from germline, CDR1 is SGHTA and CDR2 is FQGTGA. The V segment lost 4 bases and the J segment 4 bases; nucleotides outside the gene matches: 1.

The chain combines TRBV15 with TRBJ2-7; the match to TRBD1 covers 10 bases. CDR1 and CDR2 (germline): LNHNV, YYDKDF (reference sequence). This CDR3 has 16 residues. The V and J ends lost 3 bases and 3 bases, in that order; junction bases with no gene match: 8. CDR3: CATSREYGQGGYEQYF. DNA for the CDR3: TGTGCCACCAGCAGGGAATACGGACAGGGGGGCTACGAGCAGTACTTC.

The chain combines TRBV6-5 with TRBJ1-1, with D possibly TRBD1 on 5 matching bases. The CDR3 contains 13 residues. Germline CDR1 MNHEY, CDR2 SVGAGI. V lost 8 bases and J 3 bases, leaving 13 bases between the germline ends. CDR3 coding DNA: TGTGCCAGCTCCCCTCGGGGGGACACTGAAGCTTTCTTT. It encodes CASSPRGDTEAFF.

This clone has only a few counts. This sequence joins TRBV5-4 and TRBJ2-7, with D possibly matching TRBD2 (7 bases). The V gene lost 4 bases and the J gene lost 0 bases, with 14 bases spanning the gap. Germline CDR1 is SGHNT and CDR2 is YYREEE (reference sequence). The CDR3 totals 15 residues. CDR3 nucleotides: TGTGCCAGCAGCCCCGGGGGGCAGAGCTCCTACGAGCAGTACTTC. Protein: CASSPGGQSSYEQYF.

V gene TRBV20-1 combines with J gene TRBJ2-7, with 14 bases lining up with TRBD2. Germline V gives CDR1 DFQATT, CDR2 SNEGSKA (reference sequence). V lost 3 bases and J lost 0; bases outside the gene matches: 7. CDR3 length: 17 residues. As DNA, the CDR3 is TGCAGTGCTAGTAAGGGACTAGCGGGAGACACCTCCTACGAGCAGTACTTC. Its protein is CSASKGLAGDTSYEQYF.

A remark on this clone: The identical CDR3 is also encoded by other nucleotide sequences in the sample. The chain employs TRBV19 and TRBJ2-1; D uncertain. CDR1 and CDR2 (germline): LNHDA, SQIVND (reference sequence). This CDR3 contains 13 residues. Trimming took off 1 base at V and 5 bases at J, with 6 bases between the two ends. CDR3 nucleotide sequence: TGTGCCAGTAGTATAGCCTCTAACAATGAGCAGTTCTTC. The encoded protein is CASSIASNNEQFF.

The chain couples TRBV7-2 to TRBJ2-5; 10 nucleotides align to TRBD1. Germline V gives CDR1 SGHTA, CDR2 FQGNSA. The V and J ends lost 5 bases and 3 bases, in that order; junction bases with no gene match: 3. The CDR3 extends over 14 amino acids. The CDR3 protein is CASSRDRGEETQYF. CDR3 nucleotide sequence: TGTGCCAGCAGCCGGGACAGGGGAGAAGAGACCCAGTACTTC.